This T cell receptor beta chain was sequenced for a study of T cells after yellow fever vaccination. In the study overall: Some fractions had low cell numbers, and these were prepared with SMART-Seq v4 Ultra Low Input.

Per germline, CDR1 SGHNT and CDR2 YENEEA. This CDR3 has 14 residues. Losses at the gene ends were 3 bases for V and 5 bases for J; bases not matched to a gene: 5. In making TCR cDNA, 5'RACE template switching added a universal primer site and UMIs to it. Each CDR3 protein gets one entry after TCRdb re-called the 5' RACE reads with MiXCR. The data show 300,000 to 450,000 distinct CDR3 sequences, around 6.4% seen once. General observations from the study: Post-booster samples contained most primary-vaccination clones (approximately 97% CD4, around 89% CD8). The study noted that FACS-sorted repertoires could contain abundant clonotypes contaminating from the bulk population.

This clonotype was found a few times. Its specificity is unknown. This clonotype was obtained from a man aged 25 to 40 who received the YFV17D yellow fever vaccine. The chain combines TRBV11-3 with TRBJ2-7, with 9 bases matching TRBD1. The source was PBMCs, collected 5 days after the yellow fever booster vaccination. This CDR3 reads CASSLGTGSNEQYF. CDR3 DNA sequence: TGTGCCAGCAGCTTGGGGACAGGGAGCAACGAGCAGTACTTC.